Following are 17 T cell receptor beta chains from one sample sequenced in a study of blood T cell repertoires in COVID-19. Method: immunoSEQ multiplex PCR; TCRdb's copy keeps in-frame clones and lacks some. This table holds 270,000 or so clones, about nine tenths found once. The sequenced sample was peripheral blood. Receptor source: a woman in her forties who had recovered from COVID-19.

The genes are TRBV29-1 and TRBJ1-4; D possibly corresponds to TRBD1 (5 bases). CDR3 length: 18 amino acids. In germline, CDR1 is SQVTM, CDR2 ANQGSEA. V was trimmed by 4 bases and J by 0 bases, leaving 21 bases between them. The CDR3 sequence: CSVGGGQGGWATNEKLFF. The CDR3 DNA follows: TGCAGCGTTGGGGGTGGGCAGGGTGGATGGGCAACTAATGAAAAACTGTTTTTT.

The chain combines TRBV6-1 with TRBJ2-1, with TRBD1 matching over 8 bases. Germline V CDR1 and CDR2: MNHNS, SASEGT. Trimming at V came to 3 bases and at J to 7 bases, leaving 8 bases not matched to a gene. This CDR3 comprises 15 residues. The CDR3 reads CASSDFQGAWNEQFF. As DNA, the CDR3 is TGTGCCAGCAGTGATTTTCAGGGGGCTTGGAATGAGCAGTTCTTC.

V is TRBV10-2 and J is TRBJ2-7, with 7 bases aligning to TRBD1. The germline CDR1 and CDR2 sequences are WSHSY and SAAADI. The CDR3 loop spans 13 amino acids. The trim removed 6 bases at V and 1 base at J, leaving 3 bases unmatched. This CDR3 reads CASRQGISYEQYF. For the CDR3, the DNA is TGCGCCAGCAGACAGGGGATTTCCTACGAGCAGTACTTC.

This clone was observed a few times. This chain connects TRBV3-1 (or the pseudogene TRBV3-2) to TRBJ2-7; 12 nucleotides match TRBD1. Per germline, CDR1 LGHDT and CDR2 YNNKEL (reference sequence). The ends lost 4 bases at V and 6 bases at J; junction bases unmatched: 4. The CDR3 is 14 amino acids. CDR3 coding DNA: TGTGCCAGCAGCCCGCAGGGACAGGGGGCCGAGCAGTACTTC. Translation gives CASSPQGQGAEQYF.

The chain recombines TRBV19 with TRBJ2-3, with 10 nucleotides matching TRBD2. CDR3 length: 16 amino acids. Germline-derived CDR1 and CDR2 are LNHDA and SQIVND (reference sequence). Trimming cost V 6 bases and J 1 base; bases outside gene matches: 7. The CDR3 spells CASSDAGTSGTDTQYF. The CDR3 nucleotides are TGTGCCAGTAGCGATGCGGGGACTAGCGGCACAGATACGCAGTATTTT.

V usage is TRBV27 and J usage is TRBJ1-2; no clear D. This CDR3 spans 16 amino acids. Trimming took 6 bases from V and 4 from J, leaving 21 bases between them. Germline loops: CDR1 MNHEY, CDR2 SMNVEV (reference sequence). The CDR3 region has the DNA TGTGCCAGCAGCCCCCGGGAAGAGCTAACTCTCTATGGCTACACCTTC. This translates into CASSPREELTLYGYTF.

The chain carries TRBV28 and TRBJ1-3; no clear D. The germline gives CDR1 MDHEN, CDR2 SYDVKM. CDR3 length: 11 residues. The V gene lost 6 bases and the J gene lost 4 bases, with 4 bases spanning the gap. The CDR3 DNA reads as TGTGCCAGCAGACTCGGAAACACCATATATTTT. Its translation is CASRLGNTIYF.

The CDR3 sequence is CASSLGTSGLTDTQYF. The CDR3 bases are TGTGCCAGCAGTTTAGGGACTAGCGGCCTCACAGATACGCAGTATTTT. This chain uses TRBV27 with TRBJ2-3; TRBD2 matches 11 bases. CDR3 length: 16 residues. CDR1 MNHEY and CDR2 SMNVEV come from the germline V gene (reference sequence). Trimming took 2 bases from V and 2 from J; bases not matched to a gene: 3.

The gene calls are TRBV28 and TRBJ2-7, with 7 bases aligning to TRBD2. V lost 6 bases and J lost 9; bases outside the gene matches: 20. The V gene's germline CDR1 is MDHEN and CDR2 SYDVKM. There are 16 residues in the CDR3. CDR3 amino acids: CASSPPGLGFGRGQYF. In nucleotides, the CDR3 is TGTGCCAGCAGCCCTCCTGGACTAGGGTTTGGACGCGGGCAGTACTTC.

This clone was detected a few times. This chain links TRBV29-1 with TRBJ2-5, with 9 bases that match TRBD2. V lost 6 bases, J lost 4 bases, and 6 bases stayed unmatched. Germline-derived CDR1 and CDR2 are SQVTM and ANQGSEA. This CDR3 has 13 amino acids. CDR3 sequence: CSVKSSGGETQYF. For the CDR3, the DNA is TGCAGCGTGAAAAGTAGCGGGGGAGAGACCCAGTACTTC.

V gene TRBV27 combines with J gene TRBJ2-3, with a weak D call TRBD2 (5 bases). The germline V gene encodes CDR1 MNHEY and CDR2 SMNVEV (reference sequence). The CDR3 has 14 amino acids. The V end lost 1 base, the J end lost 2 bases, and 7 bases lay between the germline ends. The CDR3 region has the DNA TGTGCCAGCAGTTTATGGGGAGTCACAGATACGCAGTATTTT. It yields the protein CASSLWGVTDTQYF.

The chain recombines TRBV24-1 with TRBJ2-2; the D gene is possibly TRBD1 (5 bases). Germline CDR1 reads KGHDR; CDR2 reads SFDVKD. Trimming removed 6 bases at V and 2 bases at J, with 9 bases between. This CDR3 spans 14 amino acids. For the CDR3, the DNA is TGTGCCACCAGTAGGCAGGGAAACACCGGGGAGCTGTTTTTT. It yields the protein CATSRQGNTGELFF.

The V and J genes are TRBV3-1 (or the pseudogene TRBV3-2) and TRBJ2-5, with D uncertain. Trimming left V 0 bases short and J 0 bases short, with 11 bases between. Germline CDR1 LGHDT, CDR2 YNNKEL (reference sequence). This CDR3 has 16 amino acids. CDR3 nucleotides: TGTGCCAGCAGCCAAGATTTGTCTCGCGACCAAGAGACCCAGTACTTC. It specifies CASSQDLSRDQETQYF.

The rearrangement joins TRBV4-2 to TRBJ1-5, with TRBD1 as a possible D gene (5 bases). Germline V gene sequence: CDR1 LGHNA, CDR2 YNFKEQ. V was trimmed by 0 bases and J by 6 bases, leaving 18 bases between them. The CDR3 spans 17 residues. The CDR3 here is CASSQESGGDQGQPQHF. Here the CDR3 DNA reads TGTGCCAGCAGCCAAGAGAGTGGAGGGGATCAGGGTCAGCCCCAGCATTTT.

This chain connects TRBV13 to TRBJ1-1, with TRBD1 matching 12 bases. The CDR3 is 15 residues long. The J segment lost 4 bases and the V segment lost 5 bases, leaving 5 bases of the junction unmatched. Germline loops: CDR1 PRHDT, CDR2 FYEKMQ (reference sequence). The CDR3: CASSPRDRGPTEAFF. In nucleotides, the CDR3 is TGTGCCAGCAGCCCCCGGGACAGGGGGCCCACTGAAGCTTTCTTT.

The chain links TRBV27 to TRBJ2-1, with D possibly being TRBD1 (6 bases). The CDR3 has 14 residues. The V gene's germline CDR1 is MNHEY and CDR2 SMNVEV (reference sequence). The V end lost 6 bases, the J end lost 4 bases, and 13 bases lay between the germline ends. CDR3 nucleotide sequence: TGTGCCAGCAGGCAGGACAGACTTTACAATGAGCAGTTCTTC. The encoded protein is CASRQDRLYNEQFF.

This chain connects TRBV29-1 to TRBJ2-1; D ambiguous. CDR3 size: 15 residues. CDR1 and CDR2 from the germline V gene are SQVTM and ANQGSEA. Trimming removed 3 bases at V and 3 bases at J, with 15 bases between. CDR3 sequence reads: CSVEMWLGSYNEQFF. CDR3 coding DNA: TGCAGCGTTGAGATGTGGCTAGGAAGCTACAATGAGCAGTTCTTC.